This T cell receptor (beta chain) was sequenced for a study of shared clonotypes between healthy human individuals. Study-wide findings and caveats: Richness estimates generally favored naive over memory subsets. Of the naive CD4 clonotypes, roughly 5% were shared across several donors.

A note on this clone: The antigen remains undetermined.

Partitioning of CD4+ cells yielded a CD45RA+ naive subset and a CD45RA-negative memory subset. Germline V gives CDR1 SGHRS, CDR2 YFSETQ. V was cut by 4 bases and J by 2 bases, with 16 bases left in between. The CDR3 length is 15 residues. Every subset had its genomic DNA shared out evenly among several immunoSEQ plates. TCRdb's copy holds only in-frame clones and misses some; the assay was immunoSEQ multiplex PCR. The data hold around 340,000 clones, with over 70% observed a single time. Sequenced material: memory CD4+ T cells sorted from blood. Subset in this sample: CD45RA-negative fraction. V and J are TRBV5-1 and TRBJ2-7; perhaps D is TRBD1 or TRBD2 (6 bases each). The receptor was isolated from a man younger than 40 in good health. The CDR3 region is CASSEVGGGTYEQYF. CDR3 coding DNA: TGCGCCAGCAGCGAGGTCGGAGGGGGGACCTACGAGCAGTACTTC.